These 30 T cell receptor beta chains came from one sample sequenced in a study of blood T cells in healthy people across ages. Through a sample-barcoded 5' primer and a J-beta primer mix, a second PCR was run for roughly 7 to 12 cycles. Each CDR3 protein gets one entry after TCRdb re-called the 5' RACE reads with MiXCR. Altogether over 1,500,000 distinct CDR3 sequences are present, approximately 50% being singletons, with the ten largest covering roughly 2.1%. The sequencing input was blood. These receptors were obtained from a woman aged 40 to 50 in good health.

Written as DNA, the CDR3 is TGTGCCATCAGTGAGCATAGGATCAATGAGCAGTACTTC. It is translated as CAISEHRINEQYF. The gene calls are TRBV10-3 and TRBJ2-5; D gene uncertain. Germline V gene lookup returns CDR1 ENHRY and CDR2 SYGVKD. The CDR3 runs 13 residues. V was shortened by 2 bases and J by 11 bases, with 15 bases between the two germline ends.

This chain uses TRBV3-1 with TRBJ1-2, with D unclear. The CDR3 covers 13 residues. Trimming removed 4 bases at V and 6 bases at J, with 12 bases between. CDR1 LGHDT and CDR2 YNNKEL come from the germline V gene (reference sequence). CDR3 bases: TGTGCCAGCAGCCCAGCGGAAGACCATGGCTACACCTTC. It codes for CASSPAEDHGYTF.

This chain uses TRBV6-6 with TRBJ1-5; possible D gene TRBD1, 6 bases. V was pared by 0 bases and J by 0 bases, with 12 bases between. The CDR3 runs to 17 residues. CDR1 MNHNY and CDR2 SVGAGI come from the germline V gene (reference sequence). For the CDR3, the DNA is TGTGCCAGCAGTTACTCGAAGGCAGGGGCTAGCAATCAGCCCCAGCATTTT. Translating it yields CASSYSKAGASNQPQHF.

This sequence joins TRBV11-3 and TRBJ2-3; TRBD1 aligns across 7 bases. The CDR3 extends over 13 amino acids. V lost 10 bases and J lost 0; bases outside the gene matches: 4. Germline values: CDR1 SGHNT, CDR2 YENEEA. The CDR3 DNA reads as TGTGCCATATTGACAGGGAGCACAGATACGCAGTATTTT. This encodes CAILTGSTDTQYF.

This clonotype occurred a few times. The CDR3 is CASSGQGQYNEQFF. The CDR3 DNA sequence: TGCGCCAGCAGCGGCCAGGGCCAATACAATGAGCAGTTCTTC. The chain recombines TRBV5-1 with TRBJ2-1, with D tentatively TRBD1 (5 bases). With 4 bases removed from V and 4 bases from J, the gap between germline ends came to 12 bases. Germline V gives CDR1 SGHRS, CDR2 YFSETQ. This CDR3 region has 14 residues.

The rearrangement joins TRBV28 to TRBJ2-7; D is ambiguous. The V gene lost 7 bases and the J gene lost 2 bases, with 15 bases spanning the gap. The CDR3 runs 14 residues. Germline V gene data show CDR1 as MDHEN and CDR2 as SYDVKM. The CDR3 sequence is CASNGRVKAYEQYF. CDR3 in DNA: TGTGCCAGCAACGGCCGGGTCAAAGCCTACGAGCAGTACTTC.

This clonotype was seen a few times. This rearrangement joins TRBV20-1 to TRBJ2-5; no clear D gene. CDR3 size: 14 residues. Trimming cost V 3 bases and J 2 bases, with 13 bases left between them. Germline V gene lookup returns CDR1 DFQATT and CDR2 SNEGSKA (reference sequence). DNA for the CDR3: TGCAGTGCTAGCCCACTTACTGGGCAAGAGACCCAGTACTTC. Protein sequence: CSASPLTGQETQYF.

Only a few counts were recorded for this clonotype. The chain employs TRBV4-3 and TRBJ2-7; perhaps TRBD2 as D (5 bases). V dropped 4 bases and J dropped 0 bases, with 10 bases sitting between them. This CDR3 is built from 14 residues. In germline, CDR1 is LGHNA, CDR2 YSLEER. The CDR3 protein is CASSRFGSSYEQYF. CDR3 coding DNA: TGCGCCAGCAGCCGATTTGGGAGCTCCTACGAGCAGTACTTC.

The sample holds a few counts of this clonotype. This rearrangement joins TRBV6-5 to TRBJ2-7, with TRBD1 matching 7 bases. Germline loops: CDR1 MNHEY, CDR2 SVGAGI. V trimming: 9 bases; J trimming: 3 bases; junction bases outside the gene matches: 8. The CDR3 covers 13 residues. The CDR3 bases are TGTGCCAGTCGCGAGGGACAGCTCTACGAGCAGTACTTC. This encodes CASREGQLYEQYF.

This chain joins TRBV12-3 or TRBV12-4 and TRBJ2-6; no definite D call. The CDR3 extends over 18 amino acids. V lost 1 base to trimming and J lost 0 bases, with 13 bases between them. This CDR3 is CASSLVGRTNSGANVLTF. The CDR3 DNA reads as TGTGCCAGCAGTTTAGTGGGCAGGACGAACTCTGGGGCCAACGTCCTGACTTTC.

This clonotype was seen a single time. The J gene is TRBJ2-7, the V gene TRBV10-3; D unresolved. The germline V and J ends were trimmed by 3 bases and 7 bases, with 10 bases remaining between them. The CDR3 has 12 residues. CDR1 ENHRY and CDR2 SYGVKD come from the germline V gene. The CDR3 is CAISEKATEQYF. The CDR3 DNA reads as TGTGCCATCAGTGAAAAGGCGACGGAGCAGTACTTC.

This chain links TRBV4-1 with TRBJ2-1, with D possibly matching TRBD1 (5 bases). Trimming pared 3 bases from V and 13 bases from J, leaving 16 bases between. From germline, CDR1 is MGHRA and CDR2 YSYEKL. The CDR3 totals 13 residues. CDR3 nucleotide sequence: TGCGCCAGCAGCCAGACGCCCAGGGCAGGCCAGTTCTTC. Translated: CASSQTPRAGQFF.

The chain uses TRBV5-5 and TRBJ2-3; perhaps TRBD1 as D (6 bases). The V end was cut by 0 bases, the J end by 8 bases, with 16 bases between. The germline CDR1 and CDR2 sequences are SGHKS and YYEKEE (reference sequence). The CDR3 runs 15 residues. The CDR3 protein is CASSLAAGEYGTQYF. The DNA of the CDR3 is TGTGCCAGCAGCTTGGCGGCAGGGGAGTACGGTACGCAGTATTTT.

V usage is TRBV9 and J usage is TRBJ2-1; possible D gene TRBD1, 5 bases. This CDR3 region has 18 residues. Germline V gene data show CDR1 as SGDLS and CDR2 as YYNGEE. The V gene lost 0 bases and the J gene lost 6 bases, with 22 bases spanning the gap. The CDR3 nucleotides read TGTGCCAGCAGCGTAGCAAGCAGCAGGGTCCCCGTGGGCAATGAGCAGTTCTTC. Translated: CASSVASSRVPVGNEQFF. The full variable domain, its missing parts supplied by reference TRBV9 and TRBJ2-1, is DSGVTQTPKHLITATGQRVTLRCSPRSGDLSVYWYQQSLDQGLQFLIQYYNGEERAKGNILERFSAQQFPDLHSELNLSSLELGDSALYFCASSVASSRVPVGNEQFFGPGTRLTVL.

The chain couples TRBV6-1 to TRBJ2-3, with D unclear. V was trimmed by 1 base and J by 2 bases, leaving 10 bases between them. The CDR3 is 15 amino acids. Germline V gives CDR1 MNHNS, CDR2 SASEGT. CDR3 protein: CASSEERHPTDTQYF. The DNA of the CDR3 is TGTGCCAGCAGTGAAGAACGGCACCCCACAGATACGCAGTATTTT.

V gene TRBV7-8 combines with J gene TRBJ2-3; 7 nucleotides match TRBD2. The CDR3 has 14 amino acids. Per the germline V gene, CDR1 is SGHVS and CDR2 is FQNEAQ. V shed 6 bases, J shed 5 bases, and the junction held 8 bases outside the gene matches. The CDR3 sequence: CASRPRLAGDTQYF. Here the CDR3 DNA reads TGTGCCAGCAGACCGAGACTAGCAGGAGATACGCAGTATTTT.

The chain joins TRBV11-3 to TRBJ2-5; perhaps TRBD2 as D (7 bases). This CDR3 is built from 13 residues. Deletions cut 3 bases from V and 6 bases from J, with 11 bases between. Germline CDR1 and CDR2: SGHNT and YENEEA. The CDR3 region is CASSFAGAQTQYF. CDR3 nucleotide sequence: TGTGCCAGCAGCTTTGCGGGGGCACAGACCCAGTACTTC.

CDR3 DNA: TGTGCCACCAGTGACCCGGGACAGGGGGACACAGATACGCAGTATTTT. This translates into CATSDPGQGDTDTQYF. J is TRBJ2-3 and V is TRBV24-1; 11 nucleotides align to TRBD1. V lost 4 bases, J lost 2 bases, and 4 bases stayed unmatched. This CDR3 has 16 amino acids. The V gene's germline CDR1 is KGHDR and CDR2 SFDVKD.

This clonotype turned up a few times. In DNA, the CDR3 is TGCAGTGCTGAACTCCGGGACTCGAGCTCCTACGAGCAGTACTTC. The encoded protein is CSAELRDSSSYEQYF. The rearrangement links TRBV20-1 to TRBJ2-7; TRBD2 is a possible D gene (6 bases). This CDR3 is built from 15 residues. The germline V gene has CDR1 DFQATT and CDR2 SNEGSKA (reference sequence). V was shortened by 5 bases and J by 0 bases, with 17 bases between the two germline ends.

This clonotype was detected only a few times. The chain recombines TRBV7-9 with TRBJ1-2, with D hard to call. This CDR3 contains 14 residues. Germline assignment: CDR1 SEHNR and CDR2 FQNEAQ (reference sequence). Trimming shortened V by 1 base and J by 1 base, and 7 bases separated the two germline ends. CDR3 nucleotides: TGTGCCAGCAGCTTAGTAAACAATAACTATGGCTACACCTTC. It encodes CASSLVNNNYGYTF.

This sequence joins TRBV11-2 and TRBJ2-1; D is uncertain. The V end lost 8 bases, the J end lost 0 bases, and 11 bases lay between the germline ends. This CDR3 is 14 amino acids long. CDR1 and CDR2 (germline): SGHAT, FQNNGV. CDR3 sequence reads: CASALYGSYNEQFF. The CDR3 region has the DNA TGTGCCAGCGCCCTGTACGGCTCCTACAATGAGCAGTTCTTC.

This clonotype was picked up a small number of times. The rearrangement joins TRBV4-2 to TRBJ2-1, with D possibly TRBD1 on 5 matching bases. Germline V lookup: CDR1 LGHNA, CDR2 YNFKEQ. The V and J ends lost 0 bases and 5 bases respectively, with 5 bases between them. The CDR3 has 13 residues. Written as DNA, the CDR3 is TGTGCCAGCAGCCAAGAAGGGGACAATGAGCAGTTCTTC. Translating it yields CASSQEGDNEQFF.

As DNA, the CDR3 is TGCGCCAGCAGCCAAGAAACGGGCCCTGAAGCTTTCTTT. It is translated as CASSQETGPEAFF. The rearrangement joins TRBV4-3 to TRBJ1-1, with D unclear. The CDR3 spans 13 residues. CDR1 and CDR2 from the germline V gene are LGHNA and YSLEER. V lost 0 bases and J lost 6, with 8 bases in between.

The chain is built from TRBV2 and TRBJ2-4, with D possibly being TRBD1 or TRBD2 (5 bases each). CDR3 length equals 15 residues. Germline CDR1 and CDR2: SNHLY and FYNNEI. Trimming stripped 1 base from V and 2 bases from J, with 9 bases between. The CDR3 nucleotides read TGTGCCAGCAGTGAAGTTGGGGGACCCAAAAACATTCAGTACTTC. The encoded protein is CASSEVGGPKNIQYF.

The J gene is TRBJ2-1, the V gene TRBV6-6, with no clear D. The CDR3 loop spans 12 amino acids. V was trimmed by 3 bases and J by 10 bases, leaving 10 bases between them. Germline loops: CDR1 MNHNY, CDR2 SVGAGI (reference sequence). CDR3 loop: CASSYPEQEQFF. The CDR3 DNA reads as TGTGCCAGCAGTTATCCCGAACAAGAGCAGTTCTTC.

This clonotype was seen once. This rearrangement joins TRBV28 to TRBJ2-3; 13 bases match TRBD2. The V segment lost 4 bases and the J segment 4 bases; nucleotides outside the gene matches: 5. CDR3 length equals 16 residues. CDR1 and CDR2 (germline): MDHEN, SYDVKM. This CDR3 is CASSSGTSGDADTQYF. CDR3 bases: TGTGCCAGCAGTTCTGGGACTAGCGGGGATGCAGATACGCAGTATTTT.

The rearrangement joins TRBV7-8 to TRBJ2-7, with a weak D call TRBD2 (6 bases). Germline loops: CDR1 SGHVS, CDR2 FQNEAQ. The CDR3 runs to 15 residues. V dropped 3 bases and J dropped 2 bases, with 14 bases sitting between them. CDR3 amino acids: CASSFVAGRPYEQYF. The CDR3 nucleotides are TGTGCCAGCAGCTTCGTGGCGGGGCGACCCTACGAGCAGTACTTC.

The table lists this clonotype with many counts. V and J are TRBV7-2 and TRBJ2-7; no firm D call. This CDR3 is built from 12 residues. The ends were cut back, 5 bases at V and 4 bases at J, with 9 bases in the middle. Germline V gives CDR1 SGHTA, CDR2 FQGNSA. The CDR3 region has the DNA TGTGCCAGCAGCCCCTCGAGATACGAGCAGTACTTC. Translated, it gives CASSPSRYEQYF.

This clonotype was detected only a few times. The chain carries TRBV10-3 and TRBJ2-1; D might be TRBD1 (9 bases). The CDR3 spans 18 residues. CDR1 is ENHRY, CDR2 SYGVKD, per germline. The V end was cut by 5 bases, the J end by 6 bases, with 26 bases between. CDR3 in DNA: TGTGCCATCAGTTCCACAGGGGGCGGACGGGGGGGGCTCAATGAGCAGTTCTTC. This sequence encodes CAISSTGGGRGGLNEQFF.

The chain joins TRBV6-1 to TRBJ2-5; no reliable D call. With 6 bases removed from V and 4 bases from J, the gap between germline ends came to 9 bases. The CDR3 totals 12 residues. Germline CDR1 reads MNHNS; CDR2 reads SASEGT. The CDR3: CASSAPVETQYF. DNA of the CDR3: TGTGCCAGCAGCGCACCCGTAGAGACCCAGTACTTC.